A single sample gave rise to the 11 T cell receptor beta chains below, sequenced in a study of T cell responses to AZD1222 COVID-19 vaccine. Clones were read by immunoSEQ multiplex PCR, and TCRdb kept only the in-frame ones, dropping some. The sample shows about 140,000 clones, about 88% of them seen only once. The starting material was peripheral blood, obtained on day 0 of AZD1222 vaccination. The receptors come from an adult in good health.

V gene TRBV6-5 combines with J gene TRBJ2-7; D possibly corresponds to TRBD2 (6 bases). The V and J ends lost 6 bases and 7 bases respectively, with 16 bases between them. Germline CDR1 is MNHEY and CDR2 is SVGAGI. This CDR3 has 13 residues. The CDR3: CASSPYDRGEQYF. The DNA for the CDR3 is TGTGCCAGCAGCCCCTACGACCGGGGGGAGCAGTACTTC.

This chain connects TRBV18 to TRBJ1-2; D possibly corresponds to TRBD1 (5 bases). CDR1 is KGHSH, CDR2 LQKENI, per germline. The V and J ends lost 2 bases and 8 bases respectively, with 12 bases between them. This CDR3 has 13 amino acids. The CDR3 sequence: CASSPEVEGGYTF. The CDR3 DNA is TGTGCCAGCTCACCAGAGGTGGAGGGGGGCTACACCTTC. Variable domain in full (rest from reference TRBV18 and TRBJ1-2): NAGVMQNPRHLVRRRGQEARLRCSPMKGHSHVYWYRQLPEEGLKFMVYLQKENIIDESGMPKERFSAEFPKEGPSILRIQQVVRGDSAAYFCASSPEVEGGYTFGSGTRLTVV.

CDR3 region: CASSLEGTATDTQYF. CDR3 coding DNA: TGTGCCAGCAGCTTAGAAGGGACGGCCACAGATACGCAGTATTTT. The chain recombines TRBV7-2 with TRBJ2-3; D may match TRBD1 or TRBD2 (5 bases each). Trimming removed 1 base at V and 2 bases at J, with 10 bases between. Germline loops: CDR1 SGHTA, CDR2 FQGNSA. CDR3 length: 15 amino acids.

The chain is built from TRBV19 and TRBJ2-4; the match to TRBD2 covers 7 bases. Germline CDR1 reads LNHDA; CDR2 reads SQIVND (reference sequence). Trimming took 8 bases from V and 8 from J; bases not matched to a gene: 3. The CDR3 runs to 11 residues. CDR3 loop: CASGTIDIQYF. The CDR3 DNA is TGTGCCAGTGGGACTATTGACATTCAGTACTTC.

J is TRBJ1-5 and V is TRBV27; 9 nucleotides align to TRBD1. V dropped 6 bases and J dropped 2; count of bases not matched to a gene: 17. CDR3 length equals 19 residues. Germline loops: CDR1 MNHEY, CDR2 SMNVEV (reference sequence). In nucleotides, the CDR3 is TGTGCCAGCAGACCCGACAGGGGGTCGGGTAATATCCGCAATCAGCCCCAGCATTTT. Its protein is CASRPDRGSGNIRNQPQHF.

The chain's CDR3 is CASSRRQGPSSGNTIYF. In nucleotides, the CDR3 is TGTGCCAGCAGCCGACGACAGGGTCCGAGTTCTGGAAACACCATATATTTT. The chain has TRBV7-8 and TRBJ1-3; TRBD1 matches at 7 bases. The CDR3 loop spans 17 amino acids. J was trimmed by 1 base and V by 5 bases; bases with no gene match: 11. Per germline, CDR1 SGHVS and CDR2 FQNEAQ.

This chain uses TRBV3-1 (or the pseudogene TRBV3-2) with TRBJ2-7, with no clear D. In germline, CDR1 is LGHDT, CDR2 YNNKEL (reference sequence). CDR3 length: 14 amino acids. The ends were cut back, 2 bases at V and 2 bases at J, with 10 bases in the middle. The CDR3 sequence is CASSQQDGAYEQYF. The CDR3 DNA sequence: TGTGCCAGCAGCCAACAGGACGGAGCCTACGAGCAGTACTTC.

The chain links TRBV5-5 to TRBJ1-1; D gene uncertain. The CDR3 totals 14 residues. Per the germline V gene, CDR1 is SGHKS and CDR2 is YYEKEE (reference sequence). V was pared by 2 bases and J by 0 bases, with 8 bases between. This CDR3 is CASSFGTMNTEAFF. In DNA, the CDR3 is TGTGCCAGCAGCTTCGGAACGATGAACACTGAAGCTTTCTTT.

The chain employs TRBV5-4 and TRBJ1-4, with D tentatively TRBD1 (5 bases). The CDR3 runs to 18 residues. Between the trimmed V and J ends, which lost 0 bases and 0 bases, there was a span of 15 bases. Germline V gene lookup returns CDR1 SGHNT and CDR2 YYREEE (reference sequence). The CDR3 nucleotides are TGTGCCAGCAGCTTGGAGGGCTCGGGGGTACCAACTAATGAAAAACTGTTTTTT. The encoded protein is CASSLEGSGVPTNEKLFF.

The chain is built from TRBV7-2 and TRBJ1-5; TRBD1 matches at 8 bases. There are 14 residues in the CDR3. CDR1 is SGHTA and CDR2 is FQGNSA in the germline V gene. The trim removed 7 bases at V and 5 bases at J, leaving 7 bases unmatched. The CDR3 bases are TGTGCCAGCACAAGAGACAGGGGTGATCAGCCCCAGCATTTT. It encodes CASTRDRGDQPQHF.

This sequence joins TRBV27 and TRBJ1-3, with D possibly TRBD1 on 6 matching bases. The CDR3 sequence is 15 residues long. The germline V gene has CDR1 MNHEY and CDR2 SMNVEV (reference sequence). Trimming took off 6 bases at V and 0 bases at J, with 12 bases between the two ends. CDR3 loop: CASRNRASSGNTIYF. In nucleotides, the CDR3 is TGTGCCAGCAGGAACAGGGCCTCCTCTGGAAACACCATATATTTT.